One and the same sample provided the 26 T cell receptor beta chains below, sequenced in a study of OX40 agonist ivuxolimab in advanced cancers. The method was immunoSEQ multiplex PCR; TCRdb's version includes in-frame clones alone and lacks a portion of them. In the table there are tens of thousands of clones, about 88% of which are singletons. Material: CD4+ or CD8+ T cells sorted from blood, obtained in a trial of the OX40 agonist ivuxolimab. The source of these receptors is an adult with an advanced solid tumor such as melanoma, head and neck, liver or kidney cancer.

V and J are TRBV4-2 and TRBJ2-1; a possible D gene is TRBD1 (5 bases). Germline V gene data show CDR1 as LGHNA and CDR2 as YNFKEQ. The CDR3 runs to 16 residues. Between the trimmed V and J ends, which lost 3 bases and 0 bases, there was a span of 12 bases. The CDR3 sequence: CASSHKTDSSYNEQFF. DNA for the CDR3: TGTGCCAGCAGCCATAAAACAGACAGCTCCTACAATGAGCAGTTCTTC.

This chain links TRBV5-4 with TRBJ2-5; 11 bases align to TRBD2. The CDR3 totals 17 residues. Germline lookup yields CDR1 SGHNT and CDR2 YYREEE (reference sequence). After removal of 4 bases from V and 4 bases from J, the junction contained 12 bases not matched to a gene. CDR3 region: CASSRRSGLAGGETQYF. The DNA of the CDR3 is TGTGCCAGCAGCAGGAGGTCTGGGCTAGCGGGGGGAGAGACCCAGTACTTC.

CDR3 coding DNA: TGTGCCAGCAGCTTGGCTGGGAGCGACGAGCAGTACTTC. Translating it yields CASSLAGSDEQYF. The chain joins TRBV5-4 to TRBJ2-7; weak D call: TRBD2 (5 bases). Germline V gene data show CDR1 as SGHNT and CDR2 as YYREEE (reference sequence). Deletions cut 0 bases from V and 5 bases from J, with 9 bases between. This CDR3 contains 13 residues.

The genes are TRBV4-1 and TRBJ1-3; 7 bases are a match to TRBD1. Germline CDR1 reads MGHRA; CDR2 reads YSYEKL. J lost 0 bases, V lost 4 bases, and 6 bases had no gene match. The CDR3 has 16 residues. CDR3 amino acids: CASSLNRDSSGNTIYF. CDR3 coding DNA: TGCGCCAGCAGCCTCAACCGGGACAGCTCTGGAAACACCATATATTTT.

This clone occurred once. One end of the junction varies from germline; a read error may be responsible. The chain combines TRBV7-7 with TRBJ1-2; D is ambiguous. The CDR3 covers 13 residues. Germline CDR1 SSHAT, CDR2 FNYEAQ (reference sequence). CDR3 bases: TGTGCTAGCAGCTTTACCCTGGGCAATGGCTACACCTTC. This translates into CASSFTLGNGYTF.

The chain links TRBV7-8 to TRBJ1-3; D gene unclear. CDR3 size: 16 residues. Deletions cut 0 bases from V and 0 bases from J, with 9 bases between. Germline CDR1 and CDR2: SGHVS and FQNEAQ. CDR3 residues: CASSLAHAGSGNTIYF. In DNA, the CDR3 is TGTGCCAGCAGCTTAGCCCACGCCGGCTCTGGAAACACCATATATTTT. The full variable domain, completed using reference TRBV7-8 and TRBJ1-3, is GAGVSQSPRYKVAKRGQDVALRCDPISGHVSLFWYQQALGQGPEFLTYFQNEAQLDKSGLPSDRFFAERPEGSVSTLKIQRTQQEDSAVYLCASSLAHAGSGNTIYFGEGSWLTVV.

The chain uses TRBV5-1 and TRBJ1-1; D is ambiguous. Trimming took off 0 bases at V and 4 bases at J, with 10 bases between the two ends. Per germline, CDR1 SGHRS and CDR2 YFSETQ. The CDR3 spans 14 residues. The chain's CDR3 is CASSLAAGVTEAFF. The CDR3 region has the DNA TGCGCCAGCAGCTTGGCCGCAGGAGTCACTGAAGCTTTCTTT.

The chain links TRBV7-2 to TRBJ2-3; D might be TRBD1 or TRBD2, each matching 5 bases. Trimming pared 4 bases from V and 9 bases from J, leaving 17 bases between. The germline V gene has CDR1 SGHTA and CDR2 FQGNSA. The length of the CDR3 is 14 residues. This chain's CDR3 is CASSSRARDGTQYF. For the CDR3, the DNA is TGTGCCAGCAGCTCCCGGGCTAGGGACGGAACGCAGTATTTT.

The chain links TRBV14 to TRBJ1-1; 10 bases are shared with TRBD1. V lost 4 bases, J lost 4 bases, and 18 bases stayed unmatched. The CDR3 is 19 amino acids. Germline V gene sequence: CDR1 SGHDN, CDR2 FVKESK. The CDR3 protein is CASSRIRGQGGAVGTEAFF. In nucleotides, the CDR3 is TGTGCCAGCAGCCGGATCCGTGGACAGGGGGGTGCAGTCGGCACTGAAGCTTTCTTT. The full variable domain, its missing parts supplied by reference TRBV14 and TRBJ1-1, is EAGVTQFPSHSVIEKGQTVTLRCDPISGHDNLYWYRRVMGKEIKFLLHFVKESKQDESGMPNNRFLAERTGGTYSTLKVQPAELEDSGVYFCASSRIRGQGGAVGTEAFFGQGTRLTVV.

The chain is built from TRBV5-4 and TRBJ1-2; tentative D call: TRBD1 (5 bases). The CDR3 loop spans 15 amino acids. V lost 0 bases and J lost 3, with 12 bases in between. The germline V gene has CDR1 SGHNT and CDR2 YYREEE (reference sequence). CDR3 DNA: TGTGCCAGCAGCTTGGAGGCGGGACGGTACTATGGCTACACCTTC. Amino acid sequence: CASSLEAGRYYGYTF. The entire variable domain, with the rest obtained from reference TRBV5-4 and TRBJ1-2, is as follows: ETGVTQSPTHLIKTRGQQVTLRCSSQSGHNTVSWYQQALGQGPQFIFQYYREEENGRGNFPPRFSGLQFPNYSSELNVNALELDDSALYLCASSLEAGRYYGYTFGSGTRLTVV.

The J gene is TRBJ2-1, the V gene TRBV19; TRBD2 might be the D (6 bases). Looked up from germline, CDR1 is LNHDA and CDR2 is SQIVND (reference sequence). This CDR3 spans 15 amino acids. V was clipped by 5 bases and J by 2 bases, with 13 bases between them. Here the CDR3 reads CASSPRRGTYNEQFF. The CDR3 DNA is TGTGCCAGTAGTCCTCGTCGGGGGACCTACAATGAGCAGTTCTTC. The full variable domain, completed using reference TRBV19 and TRBJ2-1, is DGGITQSPKYLFRKEGQNVTLSCEQNLNHDAMYWYRQDPGQGLRLIYYSQIVNDFQKGDIAEGYSVSREKKESFPLTVTSAQKNPTAFYLCASSPRRGTYNEQFFGPGTRLTVL.

V gene TRBV19 combines with J gene TRBJ1-1; the D is unclear. Germline V CDR1 and CDR2: LNHDA, SQIVND (reference sequence). The length of the CDR3 is 16 residues. The CDR3 DNA follows: TGTGCGTCAGTAAATCGGGGAGAAATCATGAACACTGAAGCTTTCTTT. Encoded protein: CASVNRGEIMNTEAFF.

This sequence joins TRBV18 and TRBJ1-1, with no clear D. The CDR3 has 14 residues. V dropped 3 bases and J dropped 4 bases, with 12 bases sitting between them. Germline V gene lookup returns CDR1 KGHSH and CDR2 LQKENI. CDR3 in DNA: TGTGCCAGCTCACCCCGGCCGGCATCCACTGAAGCTTTCTTT. Protein sequence: CASSPRPASTEAFF.

The V gene is TRBV5-1, the J gene TRBJ2-1; maybe TRBD2 (5 bases). Between the trimmed V and J ends, which lost 2 bases and 1 base, there was a span of 13 bases. CDR1 and CDR2 from the germline V gene are SGHRS and YFSETQ. This CDR3 comprises 16 residues. The CDR3 loop reads CASSFLTKRSYNEQFF. The CDR3 DNA sequence: TGCGCCAGCAGCTTCTTGACTAAGCGGTCCTACAATGAGCAGTTCTTC.

The J gene is TRBJ1-6, the V gene TRBV2; D ambiguous. This CDR3 is built from 16 residues. Germline V gene sequence: CDR1 SNHLY, CDR2 FYNNEI. Trimming removed 0 bases at V and 6 bases at J, with 12 bases between. The CDR3 coding sequence is TGTGCCAGCAGTGAAGCCCGGGGAGGAGGTAATTCACCCCTCCACTTT. Residues: CASSEARGGGNSPLHF.

The rearrangement joins TRBV6-1 to TRBJ1-2; D not resolved. The CDR3 loop spans 14 amino acids. Trimming took off 3 bases at V and 3 bases at J, with 11 bases between the two ends. CDR1 is MNHNS and CDR2 is SASEGT in the germline V gene. The CDR3 DNA reads TGTGCCAGCAGTGAGGCGGTCGCCCACTATGGCTACACCTTC. Residues: CASSEAVAHYGYTF.

The chain couples TRBV7-6 to TRBJ2-3; D may be TRBD1 (6 bases). Germline CDR1 reads SGHVS; CDR2 reads FNYEAQ. The CDR3 extends over 15 amino acids. The V end was cut by 2 bases, the J end by 2 bases, with 11 bases between. The CDR3 sequence: CASSLMTGTTDTQYF. As DNA, the CDR3 is TGTGCCAGCAGCTTAATGACAGGTACCACAGATACGCAGTATTTT.

This sequence joins TRBV7-7 and TRBJ2-3, with 14 nucleotides matching TRBD2. V gave up 4 bases and J gave up 0 bases; unmatched junction bases: 9. The germline gives CDR1 SSHAT, CDR2 FNYEAQ (reference sequence). This CDR3 contains 19 residues. CDR3 nucleotides: TGTGCCAGCAGCTCGGGACTAGCGGGGGCCAATCCTAGCACAGATACGCAGTATTTT. Residues: CASSSGLAGANPSTDTQYF.

The rearrangement joins TRBV5-1 to TRBJ1-1; D possibly corresponds to TRBD1 (5 bases). Germline CDR1 and CDR2: SGHRS and YFSETQ. The ends were cut back, 0 bases at V and 11 bases at J, with 20 bases in the middle. This CDR3 spans 15 amino acids. The CDR3 bases are TGCGCCAGCAGCTTGGAGTTTGGGGCTTCGTTTGGGGCTTTCTTT. Its protein product is CASSLEFGASFGAFF.

This chain joins TRBV19 and TRBJ1-2; tentatively, D is TRBD1 (6 bases). Germline values: CDR1 LNHDA, CDR2 SQIVND (reference sequence). Trimming pared 1 base from V and 2 bases from J, leaving 14 bases between. The CDR3 spans 16 residues. The CDR3 sequence is CASSIAPDRPNYGYTF. Written as DNA, the CDR3 is TGTGCCAGTAGTATAGCTCCCGACAGGCCCAACTATGGCTACACCTTC.

The chain combines TRBV27 with TRBJ1-6; TRBD1 aligns across 7 bases. Germline lookup yields CDR1 MNHEY and CDR2 SMNVEV (reference sequence). The V and J ends lost 4 bases and 6 bases, in that order; junction bases with no gene match: 6. The CDR3 length is 15 residues. CDR3 in amino acids: CASSSLTGFNSPLHF. The CDR3, as DNA: TGTGCCAGCAGTTCCCTGACAGGGTTTAATTCACCCCTCCACTTT.

This chain joins TRBV7-2 and TRBJ1-5; D gene uncertain. V lost 5 bases to trimming and J lost 2 bases, with 10 bases between them. This CDR3 contains 14 residues. Per germline, CDR1 SGHTA and CDR2 FQGNSA. The DNA for the CDR3 is TGTGCCAGCAGCCCCGGTGTGCGCAATCAGCCCCAGCATTTT. The encoded protein is CASSPGVRNQPQHF. Full variable domain (missing parts from reference TRBV7-2 and TRBJ1-5): GAGVSQSPSNKVTEKGKDVELRCDPISGHTALYWYRQSLGQGLEFLIYFQGNSAPDKSGLPSDRFSAERTGGSVSTLTIQRTQQEDSAVYLCASSPGVRNQPQHFGDGTRLSIL.

V gene TRBV10-1 combines with J gene TRBJ2-7; possible D gene TRBD1, 6 bases. Germline CDR1 reads WNHNN; CDR2 reads SYGVQD (reference sequence). V lost 7 bases and J lost 6, with 28 bases in between. The CDR3 has 17 residues. The CDR3 bases are TGCGCCAGCATTCGACCCCCCCGGGGACACCTCACCGGCGAGCAGTACTTC. It specifies CASIRPPRGHLTGEQYF.

The V call is TRBV25-1, the J call TRBJ1-1; D gene ambiguous. Trimming cost V 2 bases and J 3 bases, with 13 bases left between them. The CDR3 runs to 15 residues. Germline assignment: CDR1 MGHDK and CDR2 SYGVNS. The chain's CDR3 is CASSEQGSAYTEAFF. The CDR3 DNA reads as TGTGCCAGCAGTGAACAAGGCAGTGCCTACACTGAAGCTTTCTTT.

This chain links TRBV5-4 with TRBJ1-2; D remains ambiguous. With 3 bases removed from V and 9 bases from J, the gap between germline ends came to 15 bases. CDR3 length: 13 residues. The germline gives CDR1 SGHNT, CDR2 YYREEE (reference sequence). CDR3 region: CASSYLDWNSYTF. CDR3 bases: TGTGCCAGCAGCTACCTGGACTGGAACAGCTACACCTTC. Full variable domain (remainder filled in from reference TRBV5-4 and TRBJ1-2): ETGVTQSPTHLIKTRGQQVTLRCSSQSGHNTVSWYQQALGQGPQFIFQYYREEENGRGNFPPRFSGLQFPNYSSELNVNALELDDSALYLCASSYLDWNSYTFGSGTRLTVV.

This chain connects TRBV6-5 to TRBJ2-4; D ambiguous. Trimming pared 0 bases from V and 7 bases from J, leaving 1 base between. Germline V gene sequence: CDR1 MNHEY, CDR2 SVGAGI. The length of the CDR3 is 11 residues. The CDR3 here is CASSYSNIQYF. The CDR3 bases are TGTGCCAGCAGTTACTCGAACATTCAGTACTTC.